This entry describes one T cell receptor beta chain. Its antigen remains unknown. V shed 3 bases and J shed 4 bases, with 7 bases lying between them. In germline, CDR1 is GTSNPN, CDR2 SVGIG (reference sequence). The CDR3 length is 13 residues. This entry comes from a study of shared clonotypes between healthy human individuals. On the study more broadly: A few men and a couple of women, aged 18 to 49, were donors. Findings of the study overall: Blood was the only sampled material, and tissue repertoires likely differ.

Each of the donors was a healthy adult who was HIV-negative and had not had a recent acute infection or vaccination. Those who donated, Caucasian adults without exception, all lived in Nashville, Tennessee. Method: immunoSEQ multiplex PCR; TCRdb's copy keeps in-frame clones and lacks some. The repertoire holds hundreds of thousands of clones, with 90% to 96% as singletons. The clonotype comes from a woman in her thirties in good health. Material: naive CD4+ T cells sorted from blood. As for subset: CD45RA+ positively selected. This chain joins TRBV30 and TRBJ2-6; D gene unclear. The CDR3 loop is CAWRTPGANVLTF. The CDR3 bases are TGTGCCTGGAGGACCCCCGGGGCCAACGTCCTGACTTTC.